Listed below are T cell receptor beta chains from one sample, sequenced in a study of tumor-infiltrating lymphocytes in localized non-small cell lung cancer. Produced via immunoSEQ multiplex PCR; TCRdb's table is partial and in-frame only. The table shows roughly 24,000 clones, with around 64% occurring only once. What was sequenced was lung tumor tissue. These receptors all come from a human donor with non-small cell lung cancer. CDR3s leave out the opening cysteine and the closing phenylalanine or tryptophan. Each record gives: J gene, V gene, CDR3 length, CDR3 protein.

J gene: TRBJ2-5
V gene: TRBV14
CDR3 length: 14
CDR3 protein: ASSQGARGRRETQY

J gene: TRBJ2-5
V gene: TRBV5-4
CDR3 length: 14
CDR3 protein: ASSFELAGGRETQY

J gene: TRBJ1-5
V gene: TRBV7-9
CDR3 length: 13
CDR3 protein: ASSLEGAFSQPQH

J gene: TRBJ2-1
V gene: TRBV5-4
CDR3 length: 15
CDR3 protein: ASSAGLAGGLYNEQF

J gene: TRBJ2-3
V gene: TRBV6-1
CDR3 length: 12
CDR3 protein: ASSEGQGTDTQY

J gene: TRBJ2-2
V gene: TRBV5-1
CDR3 length: 13
CDR3 protein: ASSFRQQNTGELF

J gene: TRBJ1-5
V gene: TRBV5-1
CDR3 length: 13
CDR3 protein: ASSQTTGGGQPQH

J gene: TRBJ1-1
V gene: TRBV15
CDR3 length: 13
CDR3 protein: ATSSPLGVSTEAF

J gene: TRBJ2-7
V gene: TRBV5-1
CDR3 length: 13
CDR3 protein: ASSLDTGGPYEQY

J gene: TRBJ2-3
V gene: TRBV4-1
CDR3 length: 14
CDR3 protein: ASSQTPGTVSYTQY

J gene: TRBJ2-7
V gene: TRBV14
CDR3 length: 12
CDR3 protein: ASSQVGRGSEQY

J gene: TRBJ2-1
V gene: TRBV5-5
CDR3 length: 12
CDR3 protein: ASSLSSGYNEQF

J gene: TRBJ2-2
V gene: TRBV19
CDR3 length: 13
CDR3 protein: ASRKRGQNTGELF

J gene: TRBJ2-1
V gene: TRBV27
CDR3 length: 14
CDR3 protein: ASSLQGPSSYNEQF

J gene: TRBJ1-3
V gene: TRBV10-1
CDR3 length: 16
CDR3 protein: ASSEFRLTRMRGNTIY

J gene: TRBJ1-5
V gene: TRBV6-1
CDR3 length: 12
CDR3 protein: ASSEQVSNQPQH

J gene: TRBJ2-3
V gene: TRBV13
CDR3 length: 11
CDR3 protein: ASSSPFSDTQY

J gene: TRBJ2-2
V gene: TRBV7-9
CDR3 length: 12
CDR3 protein: ASSAQGGTGELF

J gene: TRBJ2-3
V gene: TRBV28
CDR3 length: 14
CDR3 protein: ASSSPSGTSTDTQY

J gene: TRBJ2-7
V gene: TRBV5-4
CDR3 length: 12
CDR3 protein: ASSLRGGSYEQY

J gene: TRBJ2-1
V gene: TRBV6-1
CDR3 length: 13
CDR3 protein: ATHARGTVYNEQF

J gene: TRBJ2-5
V gene: TRBV11-2
CDR3 length: 11
CDR3 protein: ASRPRNQETQY

J gene: TRBJ2-2
V gene: TRBV6-1
CDR3 length: 13
CDR3 protein: ASSGGQGWTGELF

J gene: TRBJ1-1
V gene: TRBV10-1
CDR3 length: 13
CDR3 protein: ASSHAGRSNTEAF

J gene: TRBJ2-3
V gene: TRBV5-1
CDR3 length: 12
CDR3 protein: ASSFPQVTDTQY

J gene: TRBJ2-1
V gene: TRBV9
CDR3 length: 12
CDR3 protein: ASSVRDSYNEQF

J gene: TRBJ1-1
V gene: TRBV29-1
CDR3 length: 10
CDR3 protein: SCQGWNTEAF

J gene: TRBJ2-1
V gene: TRBV7-2
CDR3 length: 12
CDR3 protein: ASSKGLAYNEQF

J gene: TRBJ1-2
V gene: TRBV7-3
CDR3 length: 11
CDR3 protein: ASSLNRVVGYT

J gene: TRBJ1-1
V gene: TRBV5-4
CDR3 length: 14
CDR3 protein: ASSQDYTGLNTEAF

J gene: TRBJ1-2
V gene: TRBV10-3
CDR3 length: 11
CDR3 protein: AISETLAGGYT

J gene: TRBJ2-2
V gene: TRBV9
CDR3 length: 12
CDR3 protein: ASSLQGANGELF

J gene: TRBJ2-4
V gene: TRBV19
CDR3 length: 16
CDR3 protein: ASSTDFTGGFAKNIQY

J gene: TRBJ1-2
V gene: TRBV5-6
CDR3 length: 10
CDR3 protein: ASSLDRGHYT

J gene: TRBJ2-7
V gene: TRBV12-5
CDR3 length: 13
CDR3 protein: ASGLGVYNGGEQY

J gene: TRBJ2-1
V gene: TRBV6-1
CDR3 length: 14
CDR3 protein: ASSEFGTGSYNEQF

J gene: TRBJ2-3
V gene: TRBV28
CDR3 length: 15
CDR3 protein: ASSASGIFLVTDTQY

J gene: TRBJ2-1
V gene: TRBV11-3
CDR3 length: 11
CDR3 protein: ASSLFRENEQF

J gene: TRBJ1-5
V gene: TRBV15
CDR3 length: 16
CDR3 protein: ATSRDLPSQYSNQPQH

J gene: TRBJ1-1
V gene: TRBV28
CDR3 length: 11
CDR3 protein: ASGLAGSTEAF

J gene: TRBJ2-1
V gene: TRBV21-1
CDR3 length: 13
CDR3 protein: ASRGRDQAYNEQF

J gene: TRBJ2-3
V gene: TRBV30
CDR3 length: 12
CDR3 protein: AWSTGYSTDTQY

J gene: TRBJ2-7
V gene: TRBV5-8
CDR3 length: 10
CDR3 protein: ASSLGPHEQY

J gene: TRBJ1-3
V gene: TRBV9
CDR3 length: 15
CDR3 protein: ASSVDLAGSPGNTIY

J gene: TRBJ1-1
V gene: TRBV29-1
CDR3 length: 11
CDR3 protein: SSRSRGNTEAF

J gene: TRBJ1-4
V gene: TRBV15
CDR3 length: 11
CDR3 protein: ATSQDRDEKLF

J gene: TRBJ2-1
V gene: TRBV28
CDR3 length: 12
CDR3 protein: ASTLNGESNEQF

J gene: TRBJ1-5
V gene: TRBV7-9
CDR3 length: 12
CDR3 protein: ASSSLLESQPQH

J gene: TRBJ2-7
V gene: TRBV18
CDR3 length: 12
CDR3 protein: ASSPPTGEYEQY

J gene: TRBJ2-6
V gene: TRBV12-5
CDR3 length: 11
CDR3 protein: ASAPSGANVLT